The T cell receptor beta chain under discussion was sequenced for a study of control samples from healthy donors and cancer patients. Assay used: immunoSEQ multiplex PCR; TCRdb lists only in-frame clones, some missing. The data hold around 130,000 clones, with nearly 90% observed a single time. CDR1 and CDR2 from the germline V gene are LNHDA and SQIVND (reference sequence). Deletions cut 7 bases from V and 5 bases from J, with 14 bases between. This CDR3 has 14 amino acids. The chain employs TRBV19 and TRBJ2-2; D is perhaps TRBD1 (5 bases). The source of this sequence is a man aged 45 to 65 in good health. Sequencing input: blood. CDR3 nucleotides: TGTGCCAGTACTCACCATGGGGCAACCGGGGAGCTGTTTTTT. It codes for CASTHHGATGELFF.